Below are 30 T cell receptor beta chains sequenced from a single sample in a study of early stage breast cancer tumors. The table came from immunoSEQ multiplex PCR; TCRdb's copy has only in-frame clones and leaves some out. This table has some 6,000 clones, about 73% appearing once. What was sequenced was normal breast tissue next to the tumor. Every receptor here comes from a person aged 65 to 85 with breast cancer.

The chain has TRBV5-1 and TRBJ2-5, with TRBD2 identical over 7 bases. Germline CDR1 and CDR2: SGHRS and YFSETQ. CDR3 length equals 13 residues. The V segment lost 5 bases and the J segment 4 bases; nucleotides outside the gene matches: 5. The CDR3 DNA is TGCGCCAGCAGTGGACCTAGCGGAGAGACCCAGTACTTC. This codes for CASSGPSGETQYF.

V gene TRBV5-1 combines with J gene TRBJ2-3, with 10 bases fitting TRBD2. The CDR3 loop spans 18 amino acids. V trimming: 2 bases; J trimming: 1 base; junction bases outside the gene matches: 10. The V gene's germline CDR1 is SGHRS and CDR2 YFSETQ. Here the CDR3 reads CASSFQPAGTSGTDTQYF. The CDR3 DNA reads as TGCGCCAGCAGCTTCCAGCCGGCCGGGACTAGCGGCACAGATACGCAGTATTTT.

The chain links TRBV6-5 to TRBJ1-2; 7 bases map to TRBD1. J lost 2 bases, V lost 0 bases, and 3 bases had no gene match. Germline CDR1 reads MNHEY; CDR2 reads SVGAGI. The CDR3 contains 15 residues. CDR3 nucleotides: TGTGCCAGCAGTTACTCGACAGGGATGAACTATGGCTACACCTTC. Translating gives CASSYSTGMNYGYTF.

CDR3 region: CASSLGTGYQPQHF. The CDR3 bases are TGTGCCAGCAGCTTAGGTACAGGTTATCAGCCCCAGCATTTT. The rearrangement uses TRBV7-9 and TRBJ1-5, with D possibly TRBD1 on 5 matching bases. This CDR3 contains 14 residues. From germline, CDR1 is SEHNR and CDR2 FQNEAQ (reference sequence). Deletions cut 1 base from V and 5 bases from J, with 9 bases between. Supplemented by reference TRBV7-9 and TRBJ1-5, the full variable domain reads DTGVSQNPRHKITKRGQNVTFRCDPISEHNRLYWYRQTLGQGPEFLTYFQNEAQLEKSRLLSDRFSAERPKGSFSTLEIQRTEQGDSAMYLCASSLGTGYQPQHFGDGTRLSIL.

The J gene is TRBJ2-3, the V gene TRBV7-6; 9 bases are shared with TRBD2. V shed 2 bases, J shed 2 bases, and the junction held 2 bases outside the gene matches. Germline lookup yields CDR1 SGHVS and CDR2 FNYEAQ. The CDR3 runs to 15 residues. CDR3 residues: CASSLSGGHTDTQYF. As DNA, the CDR3 is TGTGCCAGCAGCTTAAGCGGGGGGCACACAGATACGCAGTATTTT.

The chain uses TRBV5-4 and TRBJ2-7; the match to TRBD2 covers 10 bases. CDR1 SGHNT and CDR2 YYREEE come from the germline V gene (reference sequence). CDR3 length equals 16 residues. Germline trimming cut 3 bases from V and 0 bases from J; bases unmatched to any gene: 6. The CDR3 nucleotides are TGTGCCAGCAGCTCCACAGCGGGAGGGCTCTCCTACGAGCAGTACTTC. Translating it yields CASSSTAGGLSYEQYF. Full variable domain (outside the CDR3, taken from reference TRBV5-4 and TRBJ2-7): ETGVTQSPTHLIKTRGQQVTLRCSSQSGHNTVSWYQQALGQGPQFIFQYYREEENGRGNFPPRFSGLQFPNYSSELNVNALELDDSALYLCASSSTAGGLSYEQYFGPGTRLTVT.

The V gene is TRBV7-9, the J gene TRBJ2-5; 8 bases are a match to TRBD2. Germline V CDR1 and CDR2: SEHNR, FQNEAQ (reference sequence). The CDR3 covers 16 residues. V trimming: 5 bases; J trimming: 1 base; junction bases outside the gene matches: 9. In nucleotides, the CDR3 is TGTGCCAGCAGCCGCCTACTAGCGGCGGCCCAAGAGACCCAGTACTTC. Translation: CASSRLLAAAQETQYF.

This sequence joins TRBV5-6 and TRBJ2-7; 7 bases are shared with TRBD2. Germline trimming cut 5 bases from V and 2 bases from J; bases unmatched to any gene: 13. This CDR3 spans 16 amino acids. Germline V lookup: CDR1 SGHDT, CDR2 YYEEEE. Here the CDR3 reads CASRALSAGRTYEQYF. CDR3 coding DNA: TGTGCCAGCAGAGCCCTGTCAGCGGGGCGTACCTACGAGCAGTACTTC.

The chain is built from TRBV10-3 and TRBJ2-1; 7 nucleotides agree with TRBD2. Germline V gene lookup returns CDR1 ENHRY and CDR2 SYGVKD. J was trimmed by 5 bases and V by 0 bases; bases with no gene match: 7. This CDR3 has 16 residues. The CDR3 coding sequence is TGTGCCATCAGTGAGTCGGGTAGCGGGCTTAACAATGAGCAGTTCTTC. This sequence encodes CAISESGSGLNNEQFF.

This rearrangement joins TRBV27 to TRBJ1-5, with 9 bases aligning to TRBD1. The CDR3 runs to 14 residues. V lost 5 bases and J lost 6; bases outside the gene matches: 5. The germline gives CDR1 MNHEY, CDR2 SMNVEV (reference sequence). In DNA form, the CDR3 reads TGTGCCAGCAGTCCCCGGGACAGGGTTCAGCCCCAGCATTTT. This encodes CASSPRDRVQPQHF.

This clone showed up just a few times. The V gene is TRBV10-1, the J gene TRBJ1-1; D uncertain. Deletions cut 3 bases from V and 0 bases from J, with 5 bases between. The CDR3 runs 13 residues. Germline V gene lookup returns CDR1 WNHNN and CDR2 SYGVQD (reference sequence). As DNA, the CDR3 is TGCGCCAGCAGTGACACAGTGAACACTGAAGCTTTCTTT. It yields the protein CASSDTVNTEAFF.

The chain has TRBV7-3 and TRBJ2-1; 13 bases are shared with TRBD2. Germline lookup yields CDR1 SGHTA and CDR2 FQGTGA. The CDR3 is 19 residues long. Germline trimming cut 6 bases from V and 0 bases from J; bases unmatched to any gene: 11. CDR3 in amino acids: CASRSPGLAGRSSYNEQFF. DNA of the CDR3: TGTGCCAGCAGATCACCGGGACTAGCGGGAAGGAGCTCCTACAATGAGCAGTTCTTC.

The chain links TRBV11-2 to TRBJ2-4, with D maybe TRBD1 (5 bases). CDR1 and CDR2 from the germline V gene are SGHAT and FQNNGV. V shed 3 bases and J shed 6 bases, with 9 bases lying between them. The length of the CDR3 is 13 residues. The DNA of the CDR3 is TGTGCCAGCAGCTTCCTAGGGGCAAACATTCAGTACTTC. This encodes CASSFLGANIQYF.

The rearrangement links TRBV4-2 to TRBJ2-3; D perhaps matches TRBD2 (5 bases). Germline-derived CDR1 and CDR2 are LGHNA and YNFKEQ. CDR3 size: 14 residues. Trimming left V 2 bases short and J 3 bases short, with 9 bases between. CDR3 residues: CASSQSGETDTQYF. The CDR3 DNA follows: TGTGCCAGCAGCCAATCCGGGGAAACAGATACGCAGTATTTT.

The J gene is TRBJ2-5, the V gene TRBV5-3; D remains ambiguous. TRBV5-3 is assigned to the ORF class and has an uncertain function. This CDR3 contains 14 residues. Trimming pared 0 bases from V and 5 bases from J, leaving 11 bases between. CDR3 in amino acids: CARSLGPVGETQYF. In nucleotides, the CDR3 is TGTGCCAGAAGCTTGGGTCCGGTCGGGGAGACCCAGTACTTC.

The J gene is TRBJ1-1, the V gene TRBV5-1; D perhaps matches TRBD1 (6 bases). This CDR3 has 15 amino acids. The ends were cut back, 0 bases at V and 5 bases at J, with 14 bases in the middle. Germline CDR1 and CDR2: SGHRS and YFSETQ. CDR3 loop: CASSLAQGRGTEAFF. CDR3 nucleotides: TGCGCCAGCAGCTTGGCCCAAGGGAGGGGGACTGAAGCTTTCTTT.

The rearrangement links TRBV5-1 to TRBJ2-7; 9 bases are shared with TRBD1. CDR1 is SGHRS, CDR2 YFSETQ, per germline. Trimming took 4 bases from V and 5 from J; bases not matched to a gene: 10. This CDR3 has 15 residues. CDR3 DNA: TGCGCCAGCAGCCGGACCGGGACAGGGAGCCACGAGCAGTACTTC. This sequence encodes CASSRTGTGSHEQYF. The complete variable domain, with remaining parts taken from reference TRBV5-1 and TRBJ2-7, reads KAGVTQTPRYLIKTRGQQVTLSCSPISGHRSVSWYQQTPGQGLQFLFEYFSETQRNKGNFPGRFSGRQFSNSRSEMNVSTLELGDSALYLCASSRTGTGSHEQYFGPGTRLTVT.

This sequence joins TRBV29-1 and TRBJ2-7; 9 positions agree with TRBD1. The CDR3 loop spans 13 amino acids. In germline, CDR1 is SQVTM, CDR2 ANQGSEA. The trim removed 6 bases at V and 5 bases at J, leaving 8 bases unmatched. CDR3 nucleotide sequence: TGCAGCGTGGACGGGACAGGGCAGGACGAGCAGTACTTC. This translates into CSVDGTGQDEQYF.

V is TRBV27 and J is TRBJ2-2; TRBD2 agrees at 13 bases. This CDR3 has 19 amino acids. The V gene's germline CDR1 is MNHEY and CDR2 SMNVEV (reference sequence). The junction had 12 bases not matched to a gene; V was cut back by 7 bases and J by 1 base. CDR3 sequence reads: CASTKAGTSGVWNTGELFF. The CDR3 coding sequence is TGTGCCAGCACCAAAGCCGGGACTAGCGGGGTCTGGAACACCGGGGAGCTGTTTTTT.

This CDR3 is CASSLGQGETYEQYF. In DNA form, the CDR3 reads TGCGCCAGCAGCTTGGGACAGGGAGAAACCTACGAGCAGTACTTC. The rearrangement joins TRBV5-1 to TRBJ2-7; 7 positions agree with TRBD1. There are 15 residues in the CDR3. The V segment lost 0 bases and the J segment 2 bases; nucleotides outside the gene matches: 5. CDR1 SGHRS and CDR2 YFSETQ come from the germline V gene.

This clone was found once. The chain combines TRBV2 with TRBJ2-2, with TRBD2 as a possible D gene (5 bases). CDR3 length: 15 amino acids. The V gene lost 6 bases and the J gene lost 2 bases, with 13 bases spanning the gap. CDR1 is SNHLY and CDR2 is FYNNEI in the germline V gene. In DNA form, the CDR3 reads TGTGCCAGCAGGGAGCTGACGGGAAACACCGGGGAGCTGTTTTTT. Translated, it gives CASRELTGNTGELFF.

This clone was counted between two and nine times. This chain links TRBV5-1 with TRBJ2-1; perhaps TRBD1 as D (7 bases). There are 16 residues in the CDR3. In germline, CDR1 is SGHRS, CDR2 YFSETQ. Deletions cut 0 bases from V and 6 bases from J, with 16 bases between. The CDR3 loop reads CASSLVGGGALNEQFF. The CDR3 DNA reads as TGCGCCAGCAGCTTGGTTGGAGGGGGCGCCCTCAATGAGCAGTTCTTC.

This clone appeared a few times. V usage is TRBV10-1 and J usage is TRBJ2-7; 9 nucleotides match TRBD1. Germline CDR1 and CDR2: WNHNN and SYGVQD (reference sequence). The CDR3 length is 14 residues. V lost 8 bases to trimming and J lost 5 bases; unmatched junction nucleotides: 10. The CDR3 loop reads CASSGGQGGHEQYF. CDR3 nucleotides: TGCGCCAGCTCAGGGGGACAGGGAGGTCACGAGCAGTACTTC.

The chain joins TRBV5-1 to TRBJ1-1; 7 bases fit TRBD1. The CDR3 is 14 residues long. With 3 bases clipped from V and 1 base from J, the junction kept 3 bases outside the gene matches. Germline values: CDR1 SGHRS, CDR2 YFSETQ. Here the CDR3 reads CASSSEGANTEAFF. The CDR3 coding sequence is TGCGCCAGCAGCTCGGAGGGGGCGAACACTGAAGCTTTCTTT.

This clone appeared a single time. V is TRBV5-5 and J is TRBJ1-6; D remains ambiguous. V was shortened by 0 bases and J by 9 bases, with 10 bases between the two germline ends. The CDR3 is 14 amino acids. The germline CDR1 and CDR2 sequences are SGHKS and YYEKEE (reference sequence). The CDR3 reads CASSLGTIRSPLHF. The CDR3 DNA is TGTGCCAGCAGCTTGGGCACTATTCGTTCACCCCTCCACTTT.

The chain links TRBV6-1 to TRBJ2-2; D is possibly TRBD2 (6 bases). The V end lost 7 bases, the J end lost 6 bases, and 15 bases lay between the germline ends. The CDR3 runs 14 residues. The germline gives CDR1 MNHNS, CDR2 SASEGT. CDR3 residues: CASNSLLASGELFF. CDR3 nucleotides: TGTGCCAGCAACTCTCTTCTAGCGTCCGGGGAGCTGTTTTTT.

This clone was recorded a few times. This chain joins TRBV6-1 and TRBJ1-5, with 12 nucleotides matching TRBD1. The CDR3 is 14 residues long. The V gene end was trimmed by 7 bases and the J gene end by 6 bases; junction bases not matched to a gene: 4. Looked up from germline, CDR1 is MNHNS and CDR2 is SASEGT. CDR3 DNA sequence: TGTGCCAGCACCGGGACAGGGGGCCCTCAGCCCCAGCATTTT. Protein: CASTGTGGPQPQHF.

This clone was seen a single time. The J gene is TRBJ1-1, the V gene TRBV18, with D uncertain. Germline CDR1 is KGHSH and CDR2 is LQKENI. The CDR3 contains 13 residues. Trimming removed 3 bases at V and 1 base at J, with 6 bases between. CDR3 bases: TGTGCCAGCTCACCGTCAAAGAACACTGAAGCTTTCTTT. This translates into CASSPSKNTEAFF.

This sequence joins TRBV5-1 and TRBJ2-7; 8 nucleotides match TRBD2. CDR3 size: 15 residues. Germline trimming cut 0 bases from V and 7 bases from J; bases unmatched to any gene: 9. Per germline, CDR1 SGHRS and CDR2 YFSETQ. The CDR3 protein is CASSLVQAGEREQYF. CDR3 sequence (DNA): TGCGCCAGCAGCTTGGTGCAAGCGGGAGAGCGGGAGCAGTACTTC.

The chain employs TRBV27 and TRBJ2-2; a possible D gene is TRBD1 (5 bases). V was shortened by 3 bases and J by 5 bases, with 13 bases between the two germline ends. Germline values: CDR1 MNHEY, CDR2 SMNVEV (reference sequence). This CDR3 is built from 15 residues. In DNA, the CDR3 is TGTGCCAGCAGTTTCGGCAGGGTAGGGACCGGGGAGCTGTTTTTT. It specifies CASSFGRVGTGELFF.